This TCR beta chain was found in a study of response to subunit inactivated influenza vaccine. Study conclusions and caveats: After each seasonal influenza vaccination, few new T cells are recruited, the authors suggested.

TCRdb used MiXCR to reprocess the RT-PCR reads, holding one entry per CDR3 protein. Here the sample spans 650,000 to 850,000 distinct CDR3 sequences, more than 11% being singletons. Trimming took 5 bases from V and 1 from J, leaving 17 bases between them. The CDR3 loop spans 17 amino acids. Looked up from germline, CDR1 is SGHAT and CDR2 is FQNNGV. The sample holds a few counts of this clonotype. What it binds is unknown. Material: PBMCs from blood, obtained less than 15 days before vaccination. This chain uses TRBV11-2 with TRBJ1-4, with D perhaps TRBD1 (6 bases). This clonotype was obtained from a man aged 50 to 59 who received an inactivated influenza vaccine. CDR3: CASSPPPTGRTNEKLFF. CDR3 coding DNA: TGTGCCAGCAGCCCGCCTCCAACAGGGAGAACTAATGAAAAACTGTTTTTT.